This TCR beta chain was obtained from a study of blood T cell repertoires in COVID-19. V trimming: 0 bases; J trimming: 2 bases; junction bases outside the gene matches: 3. Germline V gene lookup returns CDR1 MNHEY and CDR2 SVGEGT. The CDR3 loop spans 16 amino acids. As processed by the authors: Nucleated cell counts were estimated from reference gene primer amplification. Sequenced by immunoSEQ multiplex PCR; TCRdb stores in-frame clones only, minus some. Clone size and V and J calls were adopted from that table, with D and trimming inferred from the DNA. The sample includes approximately 54,000 clones, 90% to 95% of them seen just once.

The receptor comes from a man aged 50-59 years with acute or convalescent COVID-19. The chain carries TRBV6-2 or TRBV6-3 and TRBJ2-1; 8 bases match TRBD1. Input material: peripheral blood. CDR3 protein: CASSYSKDRAYNEQFF. The CDR3 nucleotides read TGTGCCAGCAGTTACTCGAAGGACAGGGCCTACAATGAGCAGTTCTTC.